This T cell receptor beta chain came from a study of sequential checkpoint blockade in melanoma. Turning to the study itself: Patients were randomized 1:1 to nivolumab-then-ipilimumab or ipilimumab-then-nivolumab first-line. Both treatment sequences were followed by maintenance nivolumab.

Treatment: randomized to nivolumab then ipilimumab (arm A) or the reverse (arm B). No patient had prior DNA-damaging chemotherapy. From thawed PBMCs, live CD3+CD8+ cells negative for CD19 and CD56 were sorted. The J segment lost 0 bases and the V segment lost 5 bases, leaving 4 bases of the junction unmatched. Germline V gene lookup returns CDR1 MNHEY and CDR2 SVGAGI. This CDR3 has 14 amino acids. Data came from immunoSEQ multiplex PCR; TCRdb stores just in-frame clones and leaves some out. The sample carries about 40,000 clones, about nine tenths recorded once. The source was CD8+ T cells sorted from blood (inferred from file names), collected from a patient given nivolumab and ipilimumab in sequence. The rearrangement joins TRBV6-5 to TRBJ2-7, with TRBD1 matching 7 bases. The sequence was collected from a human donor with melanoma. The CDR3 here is CASSKGDSSYEQYF. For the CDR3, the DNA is TGTGCCAGCAGTAAAGGGGACAGCTCCTACGAGCAGTACTTC.